Given below is one T cell receptor (beta chain) in context. Data came from immunoSEQ multiplex PCR; TCRdb stores just in-frame clones and leaves some out. This sample has under 200,000 clones, with around nine tenths found just once. This specimen comes from a study of T cell responses to AZD1222 COVID-19 vaccine. The CDR3 extends over 15 amino acids. The germline V gene encodes CDR1 LNHNV and CDR2 YYDKDF (reference sequence). The V gene lost 0 bases and the J gene lost 11 bases, with 19 bases spanning the gap. The chain uses TRBV15 and TRBJ1-1; the D is unclear. This material consisted of peripheral blood, taken on day 0 of AZD1222 vaccination. The receptor was isolated from an adult in good health. This CDR3 is CATSRDRNPADGAFF. The CDR3 DNA sequence: TGTGCCACCAGCAGAGATAGGAACCCAGCGGATGGGGCTTTCTTT. The variable domain in full, completed from reference TRBV15 and TRBJ1-1, reads DAMVIQNPRYQVTQFGKPVTLSCSQTLNHNVMYWYQQKSSQAPKLLFHYYDKDFNNEADTPDNFQSRRPNTSFCFLDIRSPGLGDTAMYLCATSRDRNPADGAFFGQGTRLTVV.